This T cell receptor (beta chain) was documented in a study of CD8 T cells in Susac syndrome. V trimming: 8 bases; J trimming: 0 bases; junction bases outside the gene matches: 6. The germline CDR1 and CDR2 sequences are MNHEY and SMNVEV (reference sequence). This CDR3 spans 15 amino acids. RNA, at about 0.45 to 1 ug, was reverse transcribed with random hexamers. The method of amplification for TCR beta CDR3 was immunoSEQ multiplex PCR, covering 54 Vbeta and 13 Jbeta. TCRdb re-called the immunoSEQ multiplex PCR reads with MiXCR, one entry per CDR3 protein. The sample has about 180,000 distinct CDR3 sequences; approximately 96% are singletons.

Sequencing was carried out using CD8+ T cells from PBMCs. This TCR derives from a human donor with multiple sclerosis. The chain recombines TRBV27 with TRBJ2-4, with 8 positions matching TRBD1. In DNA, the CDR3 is TGTGCCAGCGGACAGGGCGTATCAGCCAAAAACATTCAGTACTTC. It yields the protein CASGQGVSAKNIQYF.